This record concerns one T cell receptor beta chain sequence. The specificity of this receptor is unknown. No base qualities exist here, and no much larger clone lies one base off it. To prepare the library, the immunoSEQ multiplex PCR assay was applied. For TCR sequencing, RNA was extracted from every sample and reverse transcribed into cDNA to serve as template. First-strand cDNA was synthesized with SuperScript III using a 2:1 mix of oligo-dT and random hexamers. A synthetic immune receptor repertoire was used to assess amplification bias, and residual bias was removed computationally. On the authors' methods: Raw reads were preprocessed to remove errors, and CDR3 was defined by IMGT conventions from the conserved cysteine to phenylalanine. Clonality was calculated as 1 minus Shannon entropy normalized by log2 of the number of productive unique TCRs. Whether scalp clones were CD4 or CD8 was inferred by matching scalp TCRbeta sequences against CD4 and CD8 repertoires sorted from blood. What TCRdb holds here is the immuneACCESS table cut down to in-frame rearrangements. Part of the clones is not present; checked against another copy, under half of the missing clones reflect an unresolved V gene, and the others are unexplained. D and trimming were read from the DNA, whereas the V and J calls and clone size are those reported in that table. In all, the sample holds 150,000 to 200,000 clones, and 45% to 60% of those were seen once. The ten largest make up over 9% of the sample.

The entry originates in a study of CD8+ T cells in alopecia areata (dated 2018 in TCRdb). With respect to the entire study: The treated patients, all with moderate-to-severe alopecia areata, were enrolled in an open-label pilot trial of oral tofacitinib given at 5 to 10 mg twice daily. TCRbeta CDR3 regions were amplified by immunoSEQ multiplex PCR using 35 Vbeta forward and 13 Jbeta reverse primers. The study used high-throughput TCRbeta sequencing to examine T cell clonal expansion in alopecia areata, in both the C3H/HeJ mouse model and human patients. Patients received tofacitinib for 6 to 18 months and were then followed off drug for 6 months to check for delayed response and recurrence. Biopsies were taken from tofacitinib-treated patients at baseline and at 4 and 24 weeks of treatment, and a later scalp biopsy was taken in several of the tofacitinib-treated patients. The SALT score, which quantifies the percentage of affected scalp surface area, was used to measure disease severity in treated patients. Clonality in the scalp was compared among normal scalp (n=4), patchy alopecia areata scalp (n=8), and alopecia totalis/universalis scalp (n=8). RNA was extracted with the PAXgene miRNA kit for fixed scalp, the miRNeasy kit for PBMCs, and the RNeasy kit for mouse skin. Scalp tissue and sorted CD4+ and CD8+ peripheral blood T cells from patchy and totalis/universalis alopecia areata patients and from healthy controls were covered by human TCRbeta sequencing. What the authors observed across the whole study: Scalp TCR repertoire analysis is complicated because resident alphabeta T cells in normal human skin are also sequenced, whereas mouse skin is dominated by gammadelta T cells. Compared with normal scalp, lesional scalp, particularly in alopecia totalis/universalis, had higher clonality and more expanded CD8+ clones, which suggests antigenic drive. Because the treated cohort was small and had only one nonresponder, larger studies are needed to examine links between baseline CD8+ expansion and response. Many expanded lesional clones were found to persist in scalp and blood during tofacitinib treatment, and relapse after treatment cessation may be partly explained by this persistence. With tofacitinib, both scalp clonality and the number of expanded CD8+ clones among the top 100 scalp clones went down significantly. Compared with mice, TCR sequences shared between patients were less clear, possibly partly because of HLA diversity across the patient population.

In the paper's terms, the treatment or condition label means: oral pan-JAK inhibitor, 5-10 mg twice daily. Lesional scalp punch biopsies and peripheral blood were collected from alopecia areata patients. PBMCs were isolated by density centrifugation and stained for CD3, CD4 and CD8, after which CD4+ and CD8+ T cells were sorted on a FACSAria. Reading from cysteine to phenylalanine, the CDR3 counts 13 amino acids. Here the CDR3 DNA is all that survives: 39 bases in frame from base 1. From a lookup of the germline V gene, CDR1 and CDR2 are MGHDK and SYGVNS. V and J are truncated by 1 base and 6 bases respectively, leaving an intervening sequence of 9 bases.

The sequence derives from a human donor with alopecia areata. The rearranged segments are TRBV25-1 and TRBJ1-2, and possibly TRBD1, on 5 matching bases. The material was CD8+ T cells sorted from blood, obtained around week 54, from a patient treated with tofacitinib. The encoded CDR3 is CASSEWGGNGYTF. The nucleotide sequence reads as follows: TGTGCCAGCAGTGAATGGGGGGGGAATGGCTACACCTTC.